This T cell receptor (beta chain) was recorded in a study of blood T cells in healthy people across ages (dated by TCRdb to 2014 to 2015). About the full investigation: In model experiments, template switching captured about one uniquely barcoded TCR beta cDNA molecule for every two T cells. The donors were divided into four age groups: young (average roughly 15 years), middle-aged (approximately 42), aged (roughly 60) and long-lived (approximately 74). Using deep sequencing normalized with unique cDNA molecular identifiers, the study measured how TCR beta repertoire diversity changes with age. Two additional independent replicas of 1 million unique cDNA reads from the same blood draw were analyzed for two donors (one aged 18 to 30 and one aged 80 or older). To avoid experimental bias, donors of different ages were distributed randomly across sequencing lanes.

Donors were 35 to 40 systemically healthy Caucasian individuals from Russia aged roughly 6 to 90 years. Each donor gave roughly 11 milliliters of peripheral blood, drawn into EDTA-treated Vacutainer tubes. Ficoll-Paque density-gradient centrifugation was used to isolate PBMCs, with at least 6 million obtained per sample. Trizol reagent was used to extract total RNA from PBMCs, with at least 5 micrograms per sample. For every donor, flow cytometry on a PBMC aliquot measured the percentage of naive CD45RAhigh/CD27high T cells. Study-wide conclusions, independent of this receptor: The CMV infection status of donors was not known, potentially confounding age-related changes in expanded clonotypes. Because profiling used bulk unsorted PBMCs, naive and antigen-experienced compartments could not be compared conclusively. Estimates of total diversity based on one million sequenced T cells were considered lower bounds and underestimates. Compared with the aged group, the long-lived group had more naive CD4+ T cells, fewer expanded clones and increased TCR diversity, a pattern suggesting age selection. As age increased, observed TCR beta diversity per million T cells dropped in a roughly linear way, and a significant reduction was already evident by age about 40. There was a strong correlation between observed TCR beta diversity and the percentage of naive T cells measured by flow cytometry.

The receptor library was made with 5' RACE. TCRdb records Illumina HiSeq 2500 as the sequencer. The second PCR ran for about 6 to 11 cycles and used a J-beta primer mix along with a sample-barcoded 5' primer. A unique molecular identifier was introduced onto each TCR beta cDNA molecule by a template-switch 5' adaptor carrying 12 random nucleotides. Each sample yielded at least 2.5 million CDR3-containing paired-end reads. The Mint cDNA synthesis kit, primed by a TRBC-specific oligonucleotide, was used to synthesize first-strand cDNA from all RNA. All cDNA was treated with uracil-DNA glycosylase and then went through a first 18-cycle PCR with the universal primers M1SS and BC2_uni_R. The study's processing was this. For normalization, 1 million high-quality reads, each with a distinct molecular identifier, were randomly selected from each sample. Instead of being binned into consensus sequences, reads with shared molecular identifiers were discarded. MiTCR, set to a Q25 quality threshold and the strictest error-elimination algorithm, was used for CDR3 identification, clonotype clustering and error correction. A nonparametric unseen species model with Euler transformation was used to estimate a lower bound on total TCR beta diversity. TCRdb cleaned the public reads at Q25 with fastp, built clones with MiXCR and kept in-frame beta chains. Every CDR3 protein is listed once, alongside the most common genes and DNA of its rows. These V and J calls rely on TCRdb rather than the paper's analysis. The sample table contains approximately 810,000 distinct CDR3 sequences; only one count was recorded for about 34% of them. 10% to 15% of the sample is held by the ten biggest clonotypes.

This clonotype was observed a few times. Its antigen is not yet known. Per-base quality was not reported, and no clone a single base away is much larger than it. This TCR derives from a man aged 18 to 35 in good health. The sample taken for sequencing was blood.

The CDR3 amino acid sequence is: CASTPNPVYYGYTF. Read as DNA, the sequence is TGTGCCAGCACTCCGAACCCGGTTTACTATGGCTACACCTTC. The chain is encoded by TRBV6-6 joined to TRBJ1-2, with no confidently assigned D gene. The CDR3 runs 14 amino acids, cysteine and phenylalanine included. The sequence is cut down to CDR3 DNA, 42 bases in frame from base 1. V is pared back by 7 bases and J by 3 bases, with 15 bases lying between the germline termini. CDR1 and CDR2, per the germline V gene (reference sequence), are MNHNY and SVGAGI.